One T cell receptor beta chain is described in this entry. CDR1 and CDR2 (germline): SGHTA, FQGTGA. Between the trimmed V and J ends, which lost 10 bases and 6 bases, there was a span of 15 bases. This CDR3 is 12 amino acids long. This record comes from a study of blood T cell repertoires in COVID-19. As for the study in general: The study drew acute and convalescent COVID-19 samples from the United States, Italy and Spain. Sample material is recorded as cDNA or gDNA derived from T cells, B-cell-depleted T cells, or PBMCs.

Per the original methods: For nucleated cells, counts were estimated from reference gene primer amplification. Only in-frame clones appear in the TCRdb table, and some are missing; sequencing was by immunoSEQ multiplex PCR. That table is the source of V, J and clone size, and D and trimming were worked out from the DNA. This sample yields under 300,000 clones, of which approximately 78% are seen a single time; 9.5% to 15% belongs to the top ten. The rearrangement joins TRBV7-3 to TRBJ1-1, with D possibly TRBD1 on 6 matching bases. Sample: peripheral blood. The source is a woman aged 55-70 years with active or convalescent COVID-19. CDR3 sequence (DNA): TGTGCCACAGGGGCCGGGGTCGCTGAAGCTTTCTTT. This sequence encodes CATGAGVAEAFF.